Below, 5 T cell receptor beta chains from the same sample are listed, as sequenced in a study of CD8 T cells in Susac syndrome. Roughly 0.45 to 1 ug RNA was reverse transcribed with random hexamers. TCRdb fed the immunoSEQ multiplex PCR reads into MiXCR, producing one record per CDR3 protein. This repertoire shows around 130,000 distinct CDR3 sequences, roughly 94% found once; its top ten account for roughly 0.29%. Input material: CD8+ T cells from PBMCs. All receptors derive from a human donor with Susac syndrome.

Written as DNA, the CDR3 is TGCAGCGTGGCAAGCCATGAAGCTTTCTTT. Translation gives CSVASHEAFF. The chain is built from TRBV29-1 and TRBJ1-1, with no clear D. The CDR3 length is 10 residues. Trimming pared 6 bases from V and 7 bases from J, leaving 9 bases between. Germline lookup yields CDR1 SQVTM and CDR2 ANQGSEA.

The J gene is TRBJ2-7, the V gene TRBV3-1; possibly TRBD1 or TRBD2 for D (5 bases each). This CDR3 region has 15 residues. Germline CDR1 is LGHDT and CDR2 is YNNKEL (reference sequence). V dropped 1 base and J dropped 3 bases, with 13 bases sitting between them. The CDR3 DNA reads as TGTGCCAGCAGCCAAGGCTGGGACGTCAACTACGAGCAGTACTTC. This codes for CASSQGWDVNYEQYF.

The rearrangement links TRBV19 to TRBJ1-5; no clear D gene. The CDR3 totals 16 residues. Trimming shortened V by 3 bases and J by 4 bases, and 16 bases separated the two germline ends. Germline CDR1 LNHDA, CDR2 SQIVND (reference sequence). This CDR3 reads CASSMLFSAPNQPQHF. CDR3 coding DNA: TGTGCCAGTAGTATGCTTTTCTCGGCACCTAATCAGCCCCAGCATTTT. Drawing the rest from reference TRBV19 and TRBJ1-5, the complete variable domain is DGGITQSPKYLFRKEGQNVTLSCEQNLNHDAMYWYRQDPGQGLRLIYYSQIVNDFQKGDIAEGYSVSREKKESFPLTVTSAQKNPTAFYLCASSMLFSAPNQPQHFGDGTRLSIL.

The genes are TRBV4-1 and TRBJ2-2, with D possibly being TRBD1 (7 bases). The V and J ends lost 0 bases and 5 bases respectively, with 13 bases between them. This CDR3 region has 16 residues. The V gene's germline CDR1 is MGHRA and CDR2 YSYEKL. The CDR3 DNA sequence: TGCGCCAGCAGCCAAGAGGAGGGGGCATGGACCGGGGAGCTGTTTTTT. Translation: CASSQEEGAWTGELFF.

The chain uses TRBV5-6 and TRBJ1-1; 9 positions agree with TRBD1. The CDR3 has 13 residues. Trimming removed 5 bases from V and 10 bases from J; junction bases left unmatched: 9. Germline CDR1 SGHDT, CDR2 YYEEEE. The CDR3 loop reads CASSFGPTGGAFF. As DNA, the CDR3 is TGTGCCAGCAGTTTTGGCCCGACAGGGGGAGCTTTCTTT.